Below, one T cell receptor beta chain is given with its context. Its cognate antigen is unknown. The junction does not match germline at one end; this may be a read error. RNA transcripts gave rise to amplified TCR beta CDR3 regions. First-round RT-PCR with HTBI primers amplified the TCR CDR3 region. A single record per CDR3 protein comes from TCRdb applying MiXCR to the multiplex PCR reads. The sample lists 650,000 to 700,000 distinct CDR3 sequences; 17% were seen once. This record belongs to a study of T cells in Graves' hyperthyroidism and ophthalmopathy. The CDR3 has 17 amino acids. CDR1 and CDR2 from the germline V gene are SGHNT and YENEEA. Findings of the study overall: Blood also carried most thyroid clonotypes expanded above 0.001.

Aged 18 to 65, the patients had hyperthyroidism that was newly diagnosed and had lasted under 2 months. The source of this sequence is a man aged 50 or older with Graves' hyperthyroidism. The source material was blood. V usage is TRBV11-3 and J usage is TRBJ2-3; 14 bases agree with TRBD2. The chain's CDR3 is CASSHAPGLAGADTQYF. Here the CDR3 DNA reads TGCGCCAGCAGCCACGCTCCGGGACTAGCGGGAGCAGATACGCAGTATTTT.